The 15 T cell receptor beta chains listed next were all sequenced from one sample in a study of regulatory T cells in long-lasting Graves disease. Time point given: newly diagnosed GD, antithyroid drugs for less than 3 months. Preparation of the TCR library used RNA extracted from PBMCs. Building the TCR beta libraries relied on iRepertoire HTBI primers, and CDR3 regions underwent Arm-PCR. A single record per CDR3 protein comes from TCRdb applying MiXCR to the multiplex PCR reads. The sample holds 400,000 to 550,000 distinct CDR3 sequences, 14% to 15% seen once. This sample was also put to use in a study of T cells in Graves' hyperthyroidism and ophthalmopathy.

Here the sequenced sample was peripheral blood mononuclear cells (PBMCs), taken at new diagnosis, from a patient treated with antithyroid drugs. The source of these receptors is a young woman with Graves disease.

As DNA, the CDR3 is TGTGCCAGCAGTGAAACGGGGAAAGCTTTCTTT. It translates to CASSETGKAFF. The V gene is TRBV2, the J gene TRBJ1-1; D not certain. This CDR3 is 11 amino acids long. Trimming shortened V by 2 bases and J by 9 bases, and 7 bases separated the two germline ends. In germline, CDR1 is SNHLY, CDR2 FYNNEI.

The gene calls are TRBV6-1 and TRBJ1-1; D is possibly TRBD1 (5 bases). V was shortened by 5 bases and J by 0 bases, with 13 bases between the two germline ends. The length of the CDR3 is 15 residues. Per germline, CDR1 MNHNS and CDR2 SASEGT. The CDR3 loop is CASSPPDSMNTEAFF. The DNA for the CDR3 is TGTGCCAGCAGTCCCCCCGACAGCATGAACACTGAAGCTTTCTTT.

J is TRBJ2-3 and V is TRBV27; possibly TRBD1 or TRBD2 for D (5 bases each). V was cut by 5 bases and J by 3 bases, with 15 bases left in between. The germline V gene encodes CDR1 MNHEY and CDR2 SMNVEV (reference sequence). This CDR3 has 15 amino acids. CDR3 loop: CASSRDLFKTDTQYF. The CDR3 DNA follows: TGTGCCAGCAGTCGGGACCTATTCAAAACAGATACGCAGTATTTT.

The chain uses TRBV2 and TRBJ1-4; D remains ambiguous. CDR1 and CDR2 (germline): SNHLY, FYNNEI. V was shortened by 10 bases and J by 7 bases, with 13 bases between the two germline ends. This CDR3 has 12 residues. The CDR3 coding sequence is TGTGCCACCCGGTCCGGGGTTGAAAAACTGTTTTTT. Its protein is CATRSGVEKLFF. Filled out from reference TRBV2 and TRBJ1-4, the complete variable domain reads EPEVTQTPSHQVTQMGQEVILRCVPISNHLYFYWYRQILGQKVEFLVSFYNNEISEKSEIFDDQFSVERPDGSNFTLKIRSTKLEDSAMYFCATRSGVEKLFFGSGTQLSVL.

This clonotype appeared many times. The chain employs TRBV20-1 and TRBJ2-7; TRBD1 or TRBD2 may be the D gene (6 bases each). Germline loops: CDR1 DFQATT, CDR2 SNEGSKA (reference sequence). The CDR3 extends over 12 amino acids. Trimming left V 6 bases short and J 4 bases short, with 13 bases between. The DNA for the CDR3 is TGCAGTGCGAAGGAGGGGGGATACGAGCAGTACTTC. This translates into CSAKEGGYEQYF.

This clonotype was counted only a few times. DNA of the CDR3: TGTGCCAGCAGTTATACGACGGGAGGGCCCGTAGAGACCCAGTACTTC. Translated: CASSYTTGGPVETQYF. The chain joins TRBV6-9 to TRBJ2-5, with 8 bases that match TRBD2. The CDR3 length is 16 residues. With V trimmed by 2 bases and J by 4 bases, 9 bases remained unmatched. The germline V gene has CDR1 MNHGY and CDR2 SVAAGI.

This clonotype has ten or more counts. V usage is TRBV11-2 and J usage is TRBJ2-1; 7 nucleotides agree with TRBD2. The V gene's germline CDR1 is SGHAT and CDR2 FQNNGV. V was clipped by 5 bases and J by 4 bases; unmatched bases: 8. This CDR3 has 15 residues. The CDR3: CASSPGLAEYNEQFF. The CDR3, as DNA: TGTGCCAGCAGCCCTGGCCTAGCGGAATACAATGAGCAGTTCTTC. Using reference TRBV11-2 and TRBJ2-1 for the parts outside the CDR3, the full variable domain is EAGVAQSPRYKIIEKRQSVAFWCNPISGHATLYWYQQILGQGPKLLIQFQNNGVVDDSQLPKDRFSAERLKGVDSTLKIQPAKLEDSAVYLCASSPGLAEYNEQFFGPGTRLTVL.

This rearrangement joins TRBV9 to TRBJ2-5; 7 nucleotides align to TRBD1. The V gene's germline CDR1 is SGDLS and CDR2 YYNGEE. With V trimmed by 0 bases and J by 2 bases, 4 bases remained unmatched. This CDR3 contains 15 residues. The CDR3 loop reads CASSVEGARQETQYF. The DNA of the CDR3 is TGTGCCAGCAGCGTAGAGGGGGCAAGGCAAGAGACCCAGTACTTC.

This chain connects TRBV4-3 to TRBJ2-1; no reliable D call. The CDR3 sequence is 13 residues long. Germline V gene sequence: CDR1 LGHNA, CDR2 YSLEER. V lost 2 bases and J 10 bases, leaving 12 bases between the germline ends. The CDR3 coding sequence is TGCGCCAGCAGCCAATTTACGGTTGGGGAGCAGTTCTTC. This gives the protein CASSQFTVGEQFF.

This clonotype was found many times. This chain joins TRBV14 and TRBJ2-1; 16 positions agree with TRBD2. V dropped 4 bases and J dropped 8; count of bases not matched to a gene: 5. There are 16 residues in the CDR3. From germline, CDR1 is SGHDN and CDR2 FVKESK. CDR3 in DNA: TGTGCCAGCAGCCTTACGGGACTAGCGGGAGGGGATGAGCAGTTCTTC. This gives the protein CASSLTGLAGGDEQFF.

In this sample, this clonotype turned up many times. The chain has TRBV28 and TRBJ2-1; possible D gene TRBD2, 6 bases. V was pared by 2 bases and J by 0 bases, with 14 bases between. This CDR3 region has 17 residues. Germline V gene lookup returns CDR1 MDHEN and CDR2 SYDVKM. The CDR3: CASSLPGLATSYNEQFF. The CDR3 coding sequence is TGTGCCAGCAGTTTACCGGGCCTAGCGACCTCCTACAATGAGCAGTTCTTC. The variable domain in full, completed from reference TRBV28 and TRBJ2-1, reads DVKVTQSSRYLVKRTGEKVFLECVQDMDHENMFWYRQDPGLGLRLIYFSYDVKMKEKGDIPEGYSVSREKKERFSLILESASTNQTSMYLCASSLPGLATSYNEQFFGPGTRLTVL.

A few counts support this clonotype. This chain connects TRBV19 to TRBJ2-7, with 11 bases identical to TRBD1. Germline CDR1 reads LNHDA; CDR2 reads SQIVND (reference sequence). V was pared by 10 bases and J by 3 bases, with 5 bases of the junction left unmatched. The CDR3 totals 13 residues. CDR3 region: CATTGTGGYEQYF. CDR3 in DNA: TGTGCCACCACCGGGACAGGGGGCTACGAGCAGTACTTC.

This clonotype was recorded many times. CDR3 bases: TGTGCCAGCAGTTGGGGGGCGAACACTGAAGCTTTCTTT. Amino acid sequence: CASSWGANTEAFF. The chain uses TRBV7-9 and TRBJ1-1; D perhaps matches TRBD1 (6 bases). The germline gives CDR1 SEHNR, CDR2 FQNEAQ (reference sequence). The length of the CDR3 is 13 residues. The germline V and J ends were trimmed by 6 bases and 1 base, with 9 bases remaining between them.

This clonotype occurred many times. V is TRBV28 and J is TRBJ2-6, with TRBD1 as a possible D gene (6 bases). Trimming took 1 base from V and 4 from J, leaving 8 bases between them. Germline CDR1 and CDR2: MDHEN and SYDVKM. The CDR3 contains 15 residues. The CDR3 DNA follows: TGTGCCAGCAGTTTATTAGGGGGAGGGGCCAACGTCCTGACTTTC. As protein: CASSLLGGGANVLTF.

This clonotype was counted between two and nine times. The CDR3: CAVREENTIYF. CDR3 nucleotide sequence: TGTGCCGTCAGAGAGGAGAACACCATATATTTT. The chain combines TRBV19 with TRBJ1-3; no reliable D call. This CDR3 contains 11 residues. The V and J ends lost 11 bases and 7 bases respectively, with 12 bases between them. Per the germline V gene, CDR1 is LNHDA and CDR2 is SQIVND (reference sequence).